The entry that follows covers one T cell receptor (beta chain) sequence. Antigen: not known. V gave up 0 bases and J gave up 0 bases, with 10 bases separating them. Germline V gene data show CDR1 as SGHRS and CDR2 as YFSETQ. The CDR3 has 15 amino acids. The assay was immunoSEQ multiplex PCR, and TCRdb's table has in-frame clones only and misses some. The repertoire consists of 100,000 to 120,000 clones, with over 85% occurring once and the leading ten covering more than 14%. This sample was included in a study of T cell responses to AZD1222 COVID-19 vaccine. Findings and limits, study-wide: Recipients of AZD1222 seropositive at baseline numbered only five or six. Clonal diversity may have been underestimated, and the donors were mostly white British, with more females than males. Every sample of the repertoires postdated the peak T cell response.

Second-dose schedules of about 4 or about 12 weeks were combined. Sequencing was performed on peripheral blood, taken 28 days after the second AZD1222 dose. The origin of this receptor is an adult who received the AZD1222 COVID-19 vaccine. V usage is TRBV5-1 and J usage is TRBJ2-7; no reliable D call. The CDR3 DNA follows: TGCGCCAGCAGCTTGGCCATGGGTTACTCCTACGAGCAGTACTTC. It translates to CASSLAMGYSYEQYF.